The text below deals with one TCR beta chain. The entry originates in a study of CD8+CD57+ T cells in acquired aplastic anemia. TCR beta VDJ and CDR3 profiling used genomic DNA as template. A single record per CDR3 protein comes from TCRdb applying MiXCR to the reads. The data show 150,000 to 200,000 distinct CDR3 sequences, roughly 64% seen once. Germline values: CDR1 SGHNT, CDR2 YENEEA. CDR3 length: 14 residues. The germline V and J ends were trimmed by 4 bases and 11 bases, with 20 bases remaining between them. This TCR was recovered from a human donor with severe aplastic anemia or a healthy control (not recorded which). The J gene is TRBJ1-1, the V gene TRBV11-3; no definite D call. The sample taken for sequencing was sorted CD4+, CD8+, or CD8+CD57+ T cells (not recorded which) from PBMCs. The CDR3 DNA is TGTGCCAGCAGCTCGACAAGACCTGAACGGAGGGCTTTCTTT. Protein: CASSSTRPERRAFF. The full variable domain, with the rest looked up from reference TRBV11-3 and TRBJ1-1, is EAGVVQSPRYKIIEKKQPVAFWCNPISGHNTLYWYLQNLGQGPELLIRYENEEAVDDSQLPKDRFSAERLKGVDSTLKIQPAELGDSAVYLCASSSTRPERRAFFGQGTRLTVV.